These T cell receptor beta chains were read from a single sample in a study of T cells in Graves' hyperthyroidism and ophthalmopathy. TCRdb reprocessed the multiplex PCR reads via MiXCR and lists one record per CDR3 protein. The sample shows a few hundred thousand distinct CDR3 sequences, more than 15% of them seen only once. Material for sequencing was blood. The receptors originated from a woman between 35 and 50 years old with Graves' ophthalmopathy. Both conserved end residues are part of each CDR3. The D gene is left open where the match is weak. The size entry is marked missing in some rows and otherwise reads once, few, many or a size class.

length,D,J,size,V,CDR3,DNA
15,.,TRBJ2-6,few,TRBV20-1,CSARGRGAGANVLTF,TGCAGTGCTAGAGGTAGGGGAGCTGGGGCCAACGTCCTGACTTTC
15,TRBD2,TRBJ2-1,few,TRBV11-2,CASSQAGDPGNEQFF,TGTGCCAGCAGCCAAGCGGGAGATCCGGGGAATGAGCAGTTCTTC
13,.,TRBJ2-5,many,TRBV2,CASQRTDQETQYF,TGTGCCAGCCAACGGACGGACCAAGAGACCCAGTACTTC
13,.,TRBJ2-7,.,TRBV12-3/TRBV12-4,CASSFRVSDEQYF,TGTGCCAGCAGTTTCCGAGTCAGCGACGAGCAGTACTTC
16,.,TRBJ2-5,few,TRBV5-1,CASSLPRQEPQETQYF,TGCGCCAGCAGCTTACCCCGACAGGAGCCCCAAGAGACCCAGTACTTC
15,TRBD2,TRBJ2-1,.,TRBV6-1,CASSPRDSGRWEQFF,TGTGCCAGCAGTCCCCGGGATAGCGGGAGATGGGAGCAGTTCTTC
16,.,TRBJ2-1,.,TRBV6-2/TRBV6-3,CASSYGSGQGMYEQFF,TGTGCCAGCAGTTACGGTTCGGGACAAGGAATGTATGAGCAGTTCTTC
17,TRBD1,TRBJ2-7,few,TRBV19,CASSILFDGTGDYEQYF,TGTGCCAGTAGTATACTTTTTGACGGGACAGGGGACTACGAGCAGTACTTC
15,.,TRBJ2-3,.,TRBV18,CASSPLTSSTDTQYF,TGTGCCAGCTCACCATTAACTAGCAGCACAGATACGCAGTATTTT
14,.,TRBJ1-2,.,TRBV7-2,CASSLGIHSYGYTF,TGTGCCAGCAGCTTAGGTATTCATAGCTATGGCTACACCTTC
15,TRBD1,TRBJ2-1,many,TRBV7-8,CASSWDRGLYNEQFF,TGTGCCAGCAGCTGGGACAGGGGGCTCTACAATGAGCAGTTCTTC
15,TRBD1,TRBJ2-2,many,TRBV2,CASRRDRGHTGELFF,TGTGCCAGCAGACGGGACAGGGGGCACACCGGGGAGCTGTTTTTT
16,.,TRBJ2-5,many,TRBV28,CASSSSSRTTKETQYF,TGTGCCAGCAGTTCCTCCTCGAGGACGACAAAAGAGACCCAGTACTTC